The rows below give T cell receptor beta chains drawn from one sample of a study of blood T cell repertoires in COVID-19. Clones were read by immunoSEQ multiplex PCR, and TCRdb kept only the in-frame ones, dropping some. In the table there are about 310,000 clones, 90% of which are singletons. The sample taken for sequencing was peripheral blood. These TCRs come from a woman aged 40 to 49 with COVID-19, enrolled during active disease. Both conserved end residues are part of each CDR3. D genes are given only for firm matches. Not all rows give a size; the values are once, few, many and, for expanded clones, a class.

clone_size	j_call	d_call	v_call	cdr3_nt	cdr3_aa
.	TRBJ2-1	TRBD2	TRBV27	TGTGCCAGCAGTTCCGGACTAGCGGGAAAGGGTGAGCAGTTCTTC	CASSSGLAGKGEQFF
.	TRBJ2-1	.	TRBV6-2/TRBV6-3	TGTGCCAGCAGCGCCGGAGTTTACAATGAGCAGTTCTTC	CASSAGVYNEQFF
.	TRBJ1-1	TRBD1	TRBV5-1	TGCGCCAGCAGCGACCAGGGGGCGCGGAACACTGAAGCTTTCTTT	CASSDQGARNTEAFF
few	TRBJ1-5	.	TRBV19	TGTGCCAGTAGTCTTAGTCTGTGGGCTCCATCACAGCCCCAGCATTTT	CASSLSLWAPSQPQHF
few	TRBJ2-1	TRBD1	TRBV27	TGTGCCAGCAGTTTAGGACAGGGGCCTCACAATGAGCAGTTCTTC	CASSLGQGPHNEQFF
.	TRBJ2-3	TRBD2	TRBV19	TGTGCCAGTAGTATATCGACTAGCGGGGGTTCAGATACGCAGTATTTT	CASSISTSGGSDTQYF
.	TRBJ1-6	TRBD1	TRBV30	TGTGCCTGGAGCTCCGCGGCAGGGGGATCTATTAATTCACCCCTCCACTTT	CAWSSAAGGSINSPLHF
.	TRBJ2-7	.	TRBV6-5	TGTGCCAGCAGCACCCACACAGAGGAGCAGTACTTC	CASSTHTEEQYF
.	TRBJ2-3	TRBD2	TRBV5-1	TGCGCCAGCAGCCCGTCAAATAGCGGGAGGTGGACAGATACGCAGTATTTT	CASSPSNSGRWTDTQYF
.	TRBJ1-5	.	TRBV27	TGTGCCAGCACCTCTCGCGGTAGCAATCAGCCCCAGCATTTT	CASTSRGSNQPQHF